The 20 T cell receptor beta chains below come from one sample, sequenced in a study of blood T cell repertoires in COVID-19. Profiled with immunoSEQ multiplex PCR; TCRdb holds only in-frame clones, not every one. The sample holds tens of thousands of clones, about 80% seen once. Sequencing used peripheral blood. The receptors originated from a human donor in a cohort sampled during active COVID-19.

This rearrangement joins TRBV5-4 to TRBJ1-2; tentatively, D is TRBD1 (6 bases). Germline-derived CDR1 and CDR2 are SGHNT and YYREEE (reference sequence). The CDR3 is made up of 15 amino acids. V dropped 4 bases and J dropped 8 bases, with 21 bases sitting between them. CDR3 nucleotides: TGTGCCAGCAGCGCCTCCGGACAGCCTCCAGAAGGCTACACCTTC. It encodes CASSASGQPPEGYTF.

The chain recombines TRBV19 with TRBJ2-7, with 7 bases fitting TRBD1. The V gene's germline CDR1 is LNHDA and CDR2 SQIVND (reference sequence). CDR3 length equals 14 residues. V shed 3 bases and J 2 bases; nucleotides not matched to a gene: 4. CDR3 loop: CASSIGTEAYEQYF. The CDR3, as DNA: TGTGCCAGTAGTATCGGGACAGAGGCCTACGAGCAGTACTTC.

The rearrangement links TRBV5-1 to TRBJ1-1; the D gene is possibly TRBD1 (6 bases). Germline V CDR1 and CDR2: SGHRS, YFSETQ. This CDR3 contains 14 residues. Trimming removed 4 bases from V and 0 bases from J, with 10 bases in between. CDR3 in amino acids: CASSRTGMNTEAFF. The CDR3 DNA is TGCGCCAGCAGCAGAACAGGGATGAACACTGAAGCTTTCTTT.

The CDR3 region is CASSQGIVAGGTGQETQYF. CDR3 in DNA: TGTGCCAGCAGCCAAGGCATTGTAGCGGGGGGGACGGGCCAAGAGACCCAGTACTTC. The chain uses TRBV4-2 and TRBJ2-5; 11 bases are shared with TRBD2. The CDR3 consists of 19 residues. Per germline, CDR1 LGHNA and CDR2 YNFKEQ. The V and J ends lost 1 base and 1 base, in that order; junction bases with no gene match: 11.

For this clone: The junction does not match germline at one end; this may be a read error. In nucleotides, the CDR3 is TGTGCCAGCAGCAAAGACAGCGGGGGGACCGCCTGGGGAGAGACCCAGTACTTC. The encoded protein is CASSKDSGGTAWGETQYF. The chain has TRBV14 and TRBJ2-5; 9 nucleotides match TRBD2. The germline V gene encodes CDR1 SGHDN and CDR2 FVKESK. This CDR3 has 18 residues.

This chain joins TRBV3-1 (or the pseudogene TRBV3-2) and TRBJ2-7; the D gene is possibly TRBD1 (6 bases). The CDR3 runs 20 residues. Germline V CDR1 and CDR2: LGHDT, YNNKEL (reference sequence). V gave up 6 bases and J gave up 3 bases, with 33 bases separating them. CDR3 sequence reads: CASSPRARGMLSIRDYEQYF. DNA of the CDR3: TGTGCCAGCAGTCCCAGAGCAAGGGGGATGTTGAGTATTCGGGACTACGAGCAGTACTTC.

The chain combines TRBV15 with TRBJ2-1; 12 bases are shared with TRBD1. The V gene end was trimmed by 0 bases and the J gene end by 8 bases; junction bases not matched to a gene: 8. The germline CDR1 and CDR2 sequences are LNHNV and YYDKDF (reference sequence). The CDR3 runs 17 residues. CDR3 coding DNA: TGTGCCACCAGCAGAGACGGGACAGGGGGCATAAGGGATGAGCAGTTCTTC. Its protein product is CATSRDGTGGIRDEQFF.

The V and J genes are TRBV6-1 and TRBJ2-7, with D maybe TRBD1 (6 bases). This CDR3 has 16 residues. Per germline, CDR1 MNHNS and CDR2 SASEGT. V was pared by 2 bases and J by 2 bases, with 16 bases between. The CDR3 sequence is CASSESGWGQAYEQYF. The CDR3 bases are TGTGCCAGCAGTGAATCTGGGTGGGGGCAGGCCTACGAGCAGTACTTC.

V usage is TRBV19 and J usage is TRBJ1-3; D not resolved. The length of the CDR3 is 13 residues. The germline V gene has CDR1 LNHDA and CDR2 SQIVND (reference sequence). The V end lost 7 bases, the J end lost 5 bases, and 12 bases lay between the germline ends. CDR3 protein: CASTGSVRNTIYF. The CDR3 DNA sequence: TGTGCCAGTACCGGGAGTGTGAGAAACACCATATATTTT.

The chain is built from TRBV4-2 and TRBJ1-3; D not resolved. V was cut by 0 bases and J by 7 bases, with 28 bases left in between. Germline V gene lookup returns CDR1 LGHNA and CDR2 YNFKEQ. The CDR3 sequence is 20 residues long. CDR3 DNA: TGTGCCAGCAGCCAAGATCGTCCGGTATCCCACAGTCAAAGAAGTAACACCATATATTTT. Translating it yields CASSQDRPVSHSQRSNTIYF.

The chain combines TRBV7-9 with TRBJ2-3, with TRBD2 identical over 10 bases. CDR1 is SEHNR and CDR2 is FQNEAQ in the germline V gene (reference sequence). After removal of 1 base from V and 1 base from J, the junction contained 8 bases not matched to a gene. This CDR3 comprises 18 residues. Written as DNA, the CDR3 is TGTGCCAGCAGCTTAGTAAGGTGGCTAGCGGGGGGCACAGATACGCAGTATTTT. Translating gives CASSLVRWLAGGTDTQYF.

The CDR3 sequence: CASSSGQGPTEAFF. CDR3 nucleotide sequence: TGCGCCAGCAGCTCGGGACAGGGGCCTACTGAAGCTTTCTTT. The chain has TRBV5-1 and TRBJ1-1; TRBD1 matches 10 bases. Germline loops: CDR1 SGHRS, CDR2 YFSETQ. Trimming removed 3 bases from V and 5 bases from J; junction bases left unmatched: 4. The CDR3 loop spans 14 amino acids.

This CDR3 is CSVRGQGVGYEAFF. The CDR3 coding sequence is TGCAGCGTTAGGGGACAGGGGGTGGGGTATGAAGCTTTCTTT. The chain couples TRBV29-1 to TRBJ1-1; 11 bases align to TRBD1. Germline CDR1 and CDR2: SQVTM and ANQGSEA. The CDR3 consists of 14 residues. Germline trimming cut 5 bases from V and 7 bases from J; bases unmatched to any gene: 9.

This clone was seen just once. CDR3 amino acids: CASGRTGGRQPQHF. CDR3 in DNA: TGTGCCAGTGGGAGAACAGGGGGCAGGCAGCCCCAGCATTTT. The chain employs TRBV2 and TRBJ1-5; 9 bases agree with TRBD1. The ends lost 9 bases at V and 7 bases at J; junction bases unmatched: 10. The CDR3 totals 14 residues. Germline V gene sequence: CDR1 SNHLY, CDR2 FYNNEI.

V is TRBV4-1 and J is TRBJ1-4; no clear D gene. CDR3 size: 17 residues. Per the germline V gene, CDR1 is MGHRA and CDR2 is YSYEKL. With 1 base removed from V and 2 bases from J, the gap between germline ends came to 14 bases. CDR3: CASSQAGYGFTNEKLFF. The DNA of the CDR3 is TGCGCCAGCAGCCAAGCCGGTTACGGGTTCACTAATGAAAAACTGTTTTTT.

This clone occurred a few times. This chain links TRBV7-2 with TRBJ1-6, with D maybe TRBD1 (5 bases). V was shortened by 3 bases and J by 7 bases, with 10 bases between the two germline ends. The CDR3 spans 14 residues. CDR1 and CDR2 from the germline V gene are SGHTA and FQGNSA. CDR3 sequence reads: CASSFNGGNSPLHF. Here the CDR3 DNA reads TGTGCCAGCAGCTTCAACGGGGGGAATTCACCCCTCCACTTT.

This clone was observed a handful of times. Within the sample, other DNA sequences also encode this same CDR3. The chain couples TRBV5-1 to TRBJ1-2, with a weak D call TRBD1 (5 bases). There are 13 residues in the CDR3. Germline CDR1 and CDR2: SGHRS and YFSETQ. V dropped 0 bases and J dropped 6 bases, with 9 bases sitting between them. This CDR3 is CASSLGQGNGYTF. The CDR3 nucleotides are TGCGCCAGCAGCTTGGGGCAGGGTAATGGCTACACCTTC.

The chain employs TRBV11-2 and TRBJ2-7; weak D call: TRBD2 (6 bases). Trimming pared 0 bases from V and 4 bases from J, leaving 10 bases between. The CDR3 length is 14 residues. Germline CDR1 SGHAT, CDR2 FQNNGV. CDR3 loop: CASSLEGLYYEQYF. The CDR3, as DNA: TGTGCCAGCAGCTTAGAGGGACTCTATTACGAGCAGTACTTC.

This chain connects TRBV9 to TRBJ1-1; no definite D call. Germline CDR1 and CDR2: SGDLS and YYNGEE. Trimming shortened V by 4 bases and J by 3 bases, and 4 bases separated the two germline ends. The CDR3 sequence is 11 residues long. The CDR3 loop reads CASSSDTEAFF. CDR3 nucleotides: TGTGCCAGCAGCTCCGACACTGAAGCTTTCTTT. The variable domain in full, with the rest retrieved from reference TRBV9 and TRBJ1-1, is DSGVTQTPKHLITATGQRVTLRCSPRSGDLSVYWYQQSLDQGLQFLIQYYNGEERAKGNILERFSAQQFPDLHSELNLSSLELGDSALYFCASSSDTEAFFGQGTRLTVV.

CDR3 sequence (DNA): TGTGCCAGTAGTATGGATCAGGGGGCGTTCGAGCAGTACTTC. It yields the protein CASSMDQGAFEQYF. This chain joins TRBV19 and TRBJ2-7; 8 positions agree with TRBD1. CDR1 LNHDA and CDR2 SQIVND come from the germline V gene (reference sequence). The junction had 7 bases not matched to a gene; V was cut back by 3 bases and J by 6 bases. This CDR3 is 14 amino acids long. The complete variable domain, with remaining parts taken from reference TRBV19 and TRBJ2-7, reads DGGITQSPKYLFRKEGQNVTLSCEQNLNHDAMYWYRQDPGQGLRLIYYSQIVNDFQKGDIAEGYSVSREKKESFPLTVTSAQKNPTAFYLCASSMDQGAFEQYFGPGTRLTVT.